This T cell receptor (beta chain) is drawn from a study of cytomegalovirus exposure and HLA in healthy donors. V lost 2 bases and J lost 3, with 10 bases in between. Germline CDR1 MNHNS, CDR2 SASEGT. This CDR3 has 14 amino acids. In regard to this clone: What it binds is unknown.

PCR amplification relied on 60 Vbeta primers (plus 13 Jbeta primers). The method was immunoSEQ multiplex PCR; TCRdb's version includes in-frame clones alone and lacks a portion of them. The sample yields some 120,000 clones, roughly 74% seen once. Study-wide results and caveats: Another analysis was done later, and it associated approximately 15,000 TCR beta sequences with HLA alleles at 0.05 false discovery rate.

The sample comprised PBMCs. V gene TRBV6-1 combines with J gene TRBJ1-2; the D gene is possibly TRBD1 (6 bases). This clonotype was obtained from a woman in her forties or fifties in good health and CMV-seropositive. The CDR3 sequence: CASSESDRDYGYTF. Here the CDR3 DNA reads TGTGCCAGCAGTGAATCGGACAGAGACTATGGCTACACCTTC.